This TCR beta chain was sequenced in a study of cytomegalovirus exposure and HLA in healthy donors. General observations from the study: It was assumed in the presence/absence analyses that sequencing depth was roughly uniform across donors. In an earlier analysis, most TCR beta V segments were productive about 87% or about 30% of the time. HLA alleles showed associations with about 17,000 TCR beta sequences in a later analysis, at a 0.05 false discovery rate. TCR association rates varied by HLA locus in a later analysis, with DRB1 highest and HLA-C lowest.

In the PCR, 60 Vbeta and 13 Jbeta primers were used. The table came from immunoSEQ multiplex PCR; TCRdb's copy has only in-frame clones and leaves some out. The sample totals about 130,000 clones. A word on this clone: The antigen remains undetermined.

Germline CDR1 is MGHDK and CDR2 is SYGVNS. This CDR3 is 16 amino acids long. Trimming took 8 bases from V and 5 from J; bases not matched to a gene: 11. The chain carries TRBV25-1 and TRBJ2-2; the match to TRBD1 covers 10 bases. The sample comprised PBMCs. This sequence was found in a young man in good health and CMV-seronegative. CDR3 nucleotide sequence: TGTGCCAGCGGCCCCCGGACAGGGGGGGGGACCGGGGAGCTGTTTTTT. Translating it yields CASGPRTGGGTGELFF.